At least ten counts were recorded for the clone carrying this T cell receptor beta chain. Its antigen is as yet unknown. This record comes from a study of CD8 T cells in ankylosing spondylitis. Germline lookup yields CDR1 SQVTM and CDR2 ANQGSEA. The CDR3 runs to 16 residues. The junction had 5 bases not matched to a gene; V was cut back by 6 bases and J by 0 bases. Study observations and caveats: CD8+ by phenotype, disease-linked clones were relatively rare in peripheral blood.

TCRdb re-called the 5' RACE reads with MiXCR, one entry per CDR3 protein. This table holds about 200,000 distinct CDR3 sequences, 9.5% to 15% found once. The V call is TRBV29-1, the J call TRBJ2-1; the match to TRBD2 covers 13 bases. Sample: blood, either unsorted or a sorted T cell fraction (not recorded which). The source is a male donor with ankylosing spondylitis or in good health (not recorded which). In DNA, the CDR3 is TGCAGCGTCACGGGACTAGCGGGGTTCTCCTACAATGAGCAGTTCTTC. Amino acid sequence: CSVTGLAGFSYNEQFF.